In its sample, the clone carrying this T cell receptor (beta chain) was seen many times. It was less than 13 ml of fresh peripheral blood that supplied the PBMCs. RNA transcripts gave rise to amplified TCR beta CDR3 regions. First-round RT-PCR with HTBI primers amplified the TCR CDR3 region. TCRdb itself ran the multiplex PCR reads through MiXCR, one entry per CDR3 protein. This table has a few hundred thousand distinct CDR3 sequences, roughly 17% appearing once. This record comes from a study of T cells in Graves' hyperthyroidism and ophthalmopathy. V was clipped by 7 bases and J by 3 bases, with 15 bases between them. CDR1 and CDR2 from the germline V gene are MNHEY and SMNVEV (reference sequence). The CDR3 is 14 amino acids.

The chain recombines TRBV27 with TRBJ1-1; D might be TRBD1 (6 bases). Sequenced material: blood. The TCR sequence derives from a woman aged 45-60 years with Graves' hyperthyroidism. The CDR3 sequence: CASTLDRRYTEAFF. The CDR3, as DNA: TGTGCCAGCACCCTCGACAGGAGATACACTGAAGCTTTCTTT.